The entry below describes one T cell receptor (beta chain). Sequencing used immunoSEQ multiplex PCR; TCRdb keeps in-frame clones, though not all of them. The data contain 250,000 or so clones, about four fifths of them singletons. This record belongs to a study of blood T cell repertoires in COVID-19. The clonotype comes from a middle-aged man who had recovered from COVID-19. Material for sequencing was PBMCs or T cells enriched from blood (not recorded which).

In DNA, the CDR3 is TGTGCCAGCAGTCTGGGAGAAAGTACAACTAATGAAAAACTGTTTTTT. This sequence encodes CASSLGESTTNEKLFF. The V gene is TRBV28, the J gene TRBJ1-4; no clear D. The V end lost 5 bases, the J end lost 0 bases, and 13 bases lay between the germline ends. The CDR3 spans 16 residues. In germline, CDR1 is MDHEN, CDR2 SYDVKM.